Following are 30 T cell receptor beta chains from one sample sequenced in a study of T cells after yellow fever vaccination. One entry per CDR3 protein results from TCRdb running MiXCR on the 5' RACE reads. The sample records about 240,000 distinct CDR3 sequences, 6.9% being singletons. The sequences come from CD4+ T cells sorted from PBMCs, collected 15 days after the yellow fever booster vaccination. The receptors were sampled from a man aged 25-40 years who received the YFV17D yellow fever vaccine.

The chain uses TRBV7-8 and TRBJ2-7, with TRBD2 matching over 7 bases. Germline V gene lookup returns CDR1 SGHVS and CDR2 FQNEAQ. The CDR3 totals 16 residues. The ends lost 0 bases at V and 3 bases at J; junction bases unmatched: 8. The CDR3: CASSLARGGSGYEQYF. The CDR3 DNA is TGTGCCAGCAGCTTAGCGCGGGGAGGGAGTGGCTACGAGCAGTACTTC.

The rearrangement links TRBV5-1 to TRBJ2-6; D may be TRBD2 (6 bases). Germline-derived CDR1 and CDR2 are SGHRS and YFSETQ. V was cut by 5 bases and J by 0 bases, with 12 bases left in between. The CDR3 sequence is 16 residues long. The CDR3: CASRNAGSSGANVLTF. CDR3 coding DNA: TGCGCCAGCAGAAACGCCGGGAGCTCTGGGGCCAACGTCCTGACTTTC. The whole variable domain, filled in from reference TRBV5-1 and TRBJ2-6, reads KAGVTQTPRYLIKTRGQQVTLSCSPISGHRSVSWYQQTPGQGLQFLFEYFSETQRNKGNFPGRFSGRQFSNSRSEMNVSTLELGDSALYLCASRNAGSSGANVLTFGAGSRLTVL.

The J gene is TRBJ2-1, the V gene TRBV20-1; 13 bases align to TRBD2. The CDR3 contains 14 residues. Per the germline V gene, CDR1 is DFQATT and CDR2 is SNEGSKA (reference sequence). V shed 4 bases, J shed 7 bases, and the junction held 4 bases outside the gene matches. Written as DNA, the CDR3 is TGCAGTGCTACACTAGCGGGAGGGCGGAATGAGCAGTTCTTC. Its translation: CSATLAGGRNEQFF.

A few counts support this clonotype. CDR3 DNA sequence: TGTGCCAGTTTTCGGCAATTTAGGTCAGGGAGAACCGGGGAGCTGTTTTTT. Protein: CASFRQFRSGRTGELFF. The chain links TRBV12-3 or TRBV12-4 to TRBJ2-2; the D gene could be TRBD1 or TRBD2 (5 bases each). The CDR3 covers 17 residues. V was clipped by 9 bases and J by 5 bases, with 25 bases between them.

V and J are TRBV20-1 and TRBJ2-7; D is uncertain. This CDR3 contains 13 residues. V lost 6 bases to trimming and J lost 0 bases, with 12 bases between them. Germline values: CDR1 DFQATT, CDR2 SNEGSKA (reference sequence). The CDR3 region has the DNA TGCAGTGCGAGTTTTAGGAGCTCCTACGAGCAGTACTTC. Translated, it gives CSASFRSSYEQYF.

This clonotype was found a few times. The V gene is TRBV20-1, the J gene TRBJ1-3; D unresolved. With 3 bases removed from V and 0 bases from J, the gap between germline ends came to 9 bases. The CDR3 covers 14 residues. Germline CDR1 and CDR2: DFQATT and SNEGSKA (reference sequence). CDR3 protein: CSASFGASGNTIYF. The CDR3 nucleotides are TGCAGTGCTAGCTTTGGAGCCTCTGGAAACACCATATATTTT.

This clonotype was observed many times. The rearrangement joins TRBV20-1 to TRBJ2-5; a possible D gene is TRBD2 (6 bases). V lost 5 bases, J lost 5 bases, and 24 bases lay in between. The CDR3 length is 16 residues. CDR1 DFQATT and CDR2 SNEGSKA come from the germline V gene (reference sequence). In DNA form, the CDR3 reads TGCAGTGCTGGGAGAGCGGTCGGCGGGGCAATCGAGACCCAGTACTTC. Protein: CSAGRAVGGAIETQYF.

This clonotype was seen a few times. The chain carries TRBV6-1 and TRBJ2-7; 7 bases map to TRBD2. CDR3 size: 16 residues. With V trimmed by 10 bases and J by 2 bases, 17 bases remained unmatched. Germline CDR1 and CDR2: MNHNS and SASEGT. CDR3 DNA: TGTGCCACCTGGGAGGGACCGGGACTATTAACCTACGAGCAGTACTTC. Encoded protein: CATWEGPGLLTYEQYF.

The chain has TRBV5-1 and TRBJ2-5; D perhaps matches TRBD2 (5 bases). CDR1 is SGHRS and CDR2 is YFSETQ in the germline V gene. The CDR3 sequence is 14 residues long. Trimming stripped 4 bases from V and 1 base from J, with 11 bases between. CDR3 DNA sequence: TGCGCCAGCAGCACCGCGCGGGTCCAAGAGACCCAGTACTTC. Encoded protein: CASSTARVQETQYF.

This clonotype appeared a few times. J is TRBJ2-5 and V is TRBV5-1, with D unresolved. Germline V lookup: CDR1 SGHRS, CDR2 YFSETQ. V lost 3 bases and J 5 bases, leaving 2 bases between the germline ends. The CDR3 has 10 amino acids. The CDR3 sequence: CASSYETQYF. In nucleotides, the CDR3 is TGCGCCAGCAGCTATGAGACCCAGTACTTC.

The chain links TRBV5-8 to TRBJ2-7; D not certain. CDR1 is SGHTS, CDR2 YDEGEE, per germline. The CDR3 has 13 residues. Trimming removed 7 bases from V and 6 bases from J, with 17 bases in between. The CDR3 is CASGPRLLFEQYF. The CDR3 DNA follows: TGTGCCAGCGGCCCCAGGCTCCTCTTCGAGCAGTACTTC. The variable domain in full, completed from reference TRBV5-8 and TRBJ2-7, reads EAGVTQSPTHLIKTRGQQATLRCSPISGHTSVYWYQQALGLGLQFLLWYDEGEERNRGNFPPRFSGRQFPNYSSELNVNALELEDSALYLCASGPRLLFEQYFGPGTRLTVT.

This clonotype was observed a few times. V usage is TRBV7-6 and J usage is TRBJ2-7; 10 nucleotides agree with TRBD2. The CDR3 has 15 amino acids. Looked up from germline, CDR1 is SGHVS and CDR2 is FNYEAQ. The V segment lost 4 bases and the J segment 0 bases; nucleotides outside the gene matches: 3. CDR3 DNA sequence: TGTGCCAGCAGCTCTAGCGGGAGCCACTCCTACGAGCAGTACTTC. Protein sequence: CASSSSGSHSYEQYF.

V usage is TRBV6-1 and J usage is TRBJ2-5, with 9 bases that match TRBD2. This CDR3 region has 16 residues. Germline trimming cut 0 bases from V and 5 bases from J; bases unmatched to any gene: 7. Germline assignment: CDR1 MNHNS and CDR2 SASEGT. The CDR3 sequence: CASSEAISGSGETQYF. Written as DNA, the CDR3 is TGTGCCAGCAGTGAAGCTATTAGCGGGAGTGGGGAGACCCAGTACTTC.

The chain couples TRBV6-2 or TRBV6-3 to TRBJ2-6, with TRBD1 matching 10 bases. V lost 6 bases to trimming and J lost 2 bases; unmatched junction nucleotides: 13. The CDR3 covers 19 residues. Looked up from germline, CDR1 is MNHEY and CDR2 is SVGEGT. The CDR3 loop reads CASSTHPLTGGAGANVLTF. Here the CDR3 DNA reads TGTGCCAGCAGCACCCACCCACTGACAGGGGGCGCTGGGGCCAACGTCCTGACTTTC.

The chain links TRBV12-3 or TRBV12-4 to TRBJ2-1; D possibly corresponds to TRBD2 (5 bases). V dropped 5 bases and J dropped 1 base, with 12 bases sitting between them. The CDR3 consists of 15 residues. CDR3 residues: CASSRTFPSYNEQFF. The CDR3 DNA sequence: TGTGCCAGCAGTCGGACTTTTCCTTCCTACAATGAGCAGTTCTTC.

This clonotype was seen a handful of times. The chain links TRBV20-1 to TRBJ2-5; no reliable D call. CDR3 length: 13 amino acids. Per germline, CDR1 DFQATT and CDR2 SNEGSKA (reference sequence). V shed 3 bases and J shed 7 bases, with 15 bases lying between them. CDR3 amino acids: CSASFEGRGTQYF. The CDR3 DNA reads TGCAGTGCTAGTTTCGAAGGCCGTGGGACCCAGTACTTC.

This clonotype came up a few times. The CDR3 bases are TGTGCCACAAACGGGGGCCAGGGGGTCTCCACCGGGGAGCTGTTTTTT. Translation: CATNGGQGVSTGELFF. The rearrangement uses TRBV10-3 and TRBJ2-2, with a possible D match to TRBD1 (7 bases). V dropped 10 bases and J dropped 4 bases, with 22 bases sitting between them. This CDR3 region has 16 residues. Germline V gene lookup returns CDR1 ENHRY and CDR2 SYGVKD.

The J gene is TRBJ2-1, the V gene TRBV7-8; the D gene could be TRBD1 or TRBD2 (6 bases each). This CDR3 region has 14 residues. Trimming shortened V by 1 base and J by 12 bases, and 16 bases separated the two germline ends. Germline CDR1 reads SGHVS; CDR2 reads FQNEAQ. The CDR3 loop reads CASSLDGGPTGQFF. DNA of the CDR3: TGTGCCAGCAGCTTAGACGGGGGCCCTACCGGGCAGTTCTTC. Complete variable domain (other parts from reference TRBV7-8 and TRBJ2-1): GAGVSQSPRYKVAKRGQDVALRCDPISGHVSLFWYQQALGQGPEFLTYFQNEAQLDKSGLPSDRFFAERPEGSVSTLKIQRTQQEDSAVYLCASSLDGGPTGQFFGPGTRLTVL.

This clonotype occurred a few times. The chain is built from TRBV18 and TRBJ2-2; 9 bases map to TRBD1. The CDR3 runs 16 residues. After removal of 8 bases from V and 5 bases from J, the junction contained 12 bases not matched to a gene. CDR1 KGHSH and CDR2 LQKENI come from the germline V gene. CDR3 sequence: CASRQAGTGKTGELFF. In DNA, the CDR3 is TGTGCCAGCCGGCAGGCCGGGACAGGGAAGACCGGGGAGCTGTTTTTT.

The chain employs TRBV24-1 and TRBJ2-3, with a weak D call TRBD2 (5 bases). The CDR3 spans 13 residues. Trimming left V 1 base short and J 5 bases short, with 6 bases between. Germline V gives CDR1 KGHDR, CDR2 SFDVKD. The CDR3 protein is CATSDLRGDTQYF. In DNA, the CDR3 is TGTGCCACCAGTGATTTACGGGGAGATACGCAGTATTTT.

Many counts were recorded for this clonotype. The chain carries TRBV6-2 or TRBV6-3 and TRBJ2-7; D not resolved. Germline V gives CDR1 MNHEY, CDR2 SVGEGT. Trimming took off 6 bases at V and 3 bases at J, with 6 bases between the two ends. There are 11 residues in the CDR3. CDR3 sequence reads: CASRHHYEQYF. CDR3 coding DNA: TGTGCCAGCAGACACCACTACGAGCAGTACTTC.

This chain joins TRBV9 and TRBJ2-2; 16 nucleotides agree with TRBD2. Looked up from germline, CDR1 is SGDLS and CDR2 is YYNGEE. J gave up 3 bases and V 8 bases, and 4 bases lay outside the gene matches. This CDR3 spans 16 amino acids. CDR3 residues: CASRGTSGRDTGELFF. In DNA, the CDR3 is TGTGCCAGTCGAGGGACTAGCGGGAGGGACACCGGGGAGCTGTTTTTT. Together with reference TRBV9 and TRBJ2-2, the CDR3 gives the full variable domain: DSGVTQTPKHLITATGQRVTLRCSPRSGDLSVYWYQQSLDQGLQFLIQYYNGEERAKGNILERFSAQQFPDLHSELNLSSLELGDSALYFCASRGTSGRDTGELFFGEGSRLTVL.

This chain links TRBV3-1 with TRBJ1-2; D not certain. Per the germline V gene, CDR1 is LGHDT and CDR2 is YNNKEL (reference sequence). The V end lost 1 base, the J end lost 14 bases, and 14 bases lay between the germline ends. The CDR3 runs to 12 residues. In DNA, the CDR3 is TGTGCCAGCAGCCAAGGCGGCAGATTGTTAACCTTC. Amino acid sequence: CASSQGGRLLTF.

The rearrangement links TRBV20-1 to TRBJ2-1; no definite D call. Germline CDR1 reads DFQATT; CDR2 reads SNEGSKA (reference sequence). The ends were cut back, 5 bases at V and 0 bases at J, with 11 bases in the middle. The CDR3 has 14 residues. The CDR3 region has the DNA TGCAGTGCTGAAGTCGGTGGCTCCTACAATGAGCAGTTCTTC. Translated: CSAEVGGSYNEQFF.

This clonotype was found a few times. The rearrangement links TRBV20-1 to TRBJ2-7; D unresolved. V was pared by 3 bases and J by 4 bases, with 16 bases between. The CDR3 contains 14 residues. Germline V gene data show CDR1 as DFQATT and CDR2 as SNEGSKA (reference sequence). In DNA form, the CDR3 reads TGCAGTGCTAGTGACCAGGCGCAAGGGTACGAGCAGTACTTC. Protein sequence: CSASDQAQGYEQYF.

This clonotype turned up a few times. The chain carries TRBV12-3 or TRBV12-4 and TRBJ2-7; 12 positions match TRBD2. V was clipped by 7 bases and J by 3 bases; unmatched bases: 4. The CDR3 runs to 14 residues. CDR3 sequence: CASTLLAGGYEQYF. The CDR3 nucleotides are TGTGCCAGCACCCTACTAGCGGGGGGCTACGAGCAGTACTTC.

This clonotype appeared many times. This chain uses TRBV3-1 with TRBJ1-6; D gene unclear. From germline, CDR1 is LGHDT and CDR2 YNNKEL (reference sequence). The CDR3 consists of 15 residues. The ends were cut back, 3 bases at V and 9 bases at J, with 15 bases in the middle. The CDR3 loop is CASSHAGVQGSPLHF. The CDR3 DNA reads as TGTGCCAGCAGCCACGCTGGGGTCCAAGGTTCACCCCTCCACTTT. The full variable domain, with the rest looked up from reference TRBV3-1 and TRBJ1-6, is DTAVSQTPKYLVTQMGNDKSIKCEQNLGHDTMYWYKQDSKKFLKIMFSYNNKELIINETVPNRFSPKSPDKAHLNLHINSLELGDSAVYFCASSHAGVQGSPLHFGNGTRLTVT.

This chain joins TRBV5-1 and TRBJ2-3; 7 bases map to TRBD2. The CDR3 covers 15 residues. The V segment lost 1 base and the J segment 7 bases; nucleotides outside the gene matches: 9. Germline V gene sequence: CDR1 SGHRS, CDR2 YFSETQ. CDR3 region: CASSLPGLEVNTQYF. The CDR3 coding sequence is TGCGCCAGCAGCTTGCCAGGACTAGAGGTTAATACGCAGTATTTT.

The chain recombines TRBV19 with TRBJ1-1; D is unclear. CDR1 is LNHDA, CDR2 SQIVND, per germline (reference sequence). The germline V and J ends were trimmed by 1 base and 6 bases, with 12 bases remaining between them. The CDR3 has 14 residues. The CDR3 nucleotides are TGTGCCAGTAGTATAGGGGCCTTGGTCGCTGAAGCTTTCTTT. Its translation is CASSIGALVAEAFF. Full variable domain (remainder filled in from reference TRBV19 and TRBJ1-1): DGGITQSPKYLFRKEGQNVTLSCEQNLNHDAMYWYRQDPGQGLRLIYYSQIVNDFQKGDIAEGYSVSREKKESFPLTVTSAQKNPTAFYLCASSIGALVAEAFFGQGTRLTVV.

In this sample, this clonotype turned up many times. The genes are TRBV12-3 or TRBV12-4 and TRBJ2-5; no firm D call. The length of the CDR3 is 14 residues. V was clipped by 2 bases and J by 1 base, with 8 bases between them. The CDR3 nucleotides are TGTGCCAGCAGTTTATTTCCGGTCCAAGAGACCCAGTACTTC. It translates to CASSLFPVQETQYF.